This T cell receptor beta chain was identified during a study of cytomegalovirus exposure and HLA in healthy donors. General study findings and limits: An analysis done earlier found most TCR beta V segments productive about 87% or about 30% of the time. Later analysis showed most CMV-associated TCR beta chains appearing HLA-restricted.

For this clone: The antigen is unknown.

Germline V gives CDR1 MNHNS, CDR2 SASEGT. CDR3 length: 14 residues. Trimming took 3 bases from V and 2 from J, leaving 11 bases between them. The PCR contained 60 Vbeta and 13 Jbeta primers. The data were produced by immunoSEQ multiplex PCR, yet TCRdb's version contains in-frame clones alone and is incomplete. The sample records approximately 190,000 clones, 75% to 90% being singletons. The clonotype was recovered from a man aged 40-55 years in good health and CMV-seropositive. Sequenced input: PBMCs. The chain is built from TRBV6-1 and TRBJ2-7, with D perhaps TRBD1 (6 bases). The CDR3 here is CASSEMTGAYEQYF. CDR3 DNA sequence: TGTGCCAGCAGTGAGATGACAGGAGCCTACGAGCAGTACTTC.